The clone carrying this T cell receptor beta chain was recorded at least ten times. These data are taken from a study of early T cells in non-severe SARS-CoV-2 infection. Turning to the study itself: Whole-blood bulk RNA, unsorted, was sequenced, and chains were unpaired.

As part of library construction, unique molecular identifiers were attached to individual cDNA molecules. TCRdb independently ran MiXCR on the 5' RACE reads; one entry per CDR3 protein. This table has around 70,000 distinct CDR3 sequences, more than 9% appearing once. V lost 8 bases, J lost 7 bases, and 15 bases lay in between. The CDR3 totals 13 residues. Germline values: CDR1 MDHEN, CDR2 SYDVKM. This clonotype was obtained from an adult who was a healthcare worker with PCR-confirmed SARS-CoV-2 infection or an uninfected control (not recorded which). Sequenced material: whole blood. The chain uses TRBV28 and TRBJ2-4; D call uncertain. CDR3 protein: CASHDRSRNIQYF. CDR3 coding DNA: TGTGCCAGCCACGACCGGAGCAGGAACATTCAGTACTTC.